This T cell receptor (beta chain) originates from a study of blood T cells in healthy people across ages. This CDR3 comprises 21 residues. CDR1 is DFQATT, CDR2 SNEGSKA, per germline (reference sequence). The V end lost 1 base, the J end lost 2 bases, and 31 bases lay between the germline ends. The use of a sample-barcoded 5' primer and a J-beta primer mix characterized a second PCR of roughly 6 to 12 cycles. TCRdb recomputed calls from the 5' RACE reads with MiXCR, one row per CDR3 protein. The data contain about 1.5 million distinct CDR3 sequences, 40% to 45% of them singletons. The sequence came from a woman between 18 and 30 years old in good health. The sequenced material came from blood. The chain carries TRBV20-1 and TRBJ2-3; perhaps TRBD2 as D (7 bases). For the CDR3, the DNA is TGCAGTGCTAGAGGGTACGAAGTAGGGGGGAGGGCCAACAAACTCACAGATACGCAGTATTTT. It is translated as CSARGYEVGGRANKLTDTQYF.